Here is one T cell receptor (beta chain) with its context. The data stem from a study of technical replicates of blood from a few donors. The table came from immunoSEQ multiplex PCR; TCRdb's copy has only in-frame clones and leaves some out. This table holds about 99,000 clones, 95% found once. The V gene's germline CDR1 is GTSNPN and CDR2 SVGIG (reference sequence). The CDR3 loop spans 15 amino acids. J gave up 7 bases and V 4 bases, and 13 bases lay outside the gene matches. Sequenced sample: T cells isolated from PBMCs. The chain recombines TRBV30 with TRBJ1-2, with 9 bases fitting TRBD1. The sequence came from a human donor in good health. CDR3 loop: CAWMIQGTGYTGYTF. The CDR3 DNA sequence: TGTGCCTGGATGATACAAGGGACAGGGTACACTGGCTACACCTTC.